This T cell receptor beta chain was captured in a study of T cells in Graves' hyperthyroidism and ophthalmopathy. Per the germline V gene, CDR1 is ENHRY and CDR2 is SYGVKD. The V end lost 8 bases, the J end lost 0 bases, and 7 bases lay between the germline ends. CDR3 length equals 12 residues. This clonotype was observed at least ten times. Amplified TCR beta CDR3 regions came from RNA transcripts. First-round RT-PCR targeting the TCR CDR3 was performed with the HTBI primer set. TCRdb re-called the multiplex PCR reads with MiXCR, one entry per CDR3 protein. The sample has fewer than 650,000 distinct CDR3 sequences, 14% seen once.

Source material: blood. The TCR originated in a woman younger than 30 with Graves' ophthalmopathy. The chain recombines TRBV10-3 with TRBJ1-2; D might be TRBD1 (5 bases). The CDR3 region is CAISGTNYGYTF. CDR3 bases: TGTGCCATCTCAGGGACTAACTATGGCTACACCTTC.